The 14 T cell receptor beta chains reported below all come from one sample, sequenced in a study of T cell repertoires in cytomegalovirus infection. TCRdb itself ran the reads through MiXCR, one entry per CDR3 protein. Among approximately 110,000 distinct CDR3 sequences listed, 30% to 35% were seen once. Their antigen targets remain unknown. The sample in question was CD8+ T cells from cultured PBMCs, obtained from culture after CMV antigen stimulation. These receptors all come from a human donor in good health (CMV status not recorded). Some clones in this sample may be carry-over from other donors' samples.

In its sample, this clonotype was seen many times. V is TRBV6-5 and J is TRBJ1-5; D perhaps matches TRBD1 (6 bases). V lost 0 bases, J lost 5 bases, and 11 bases lay in between. The CDR3 extends over 15 amino acids. Germline V CDR1 and CDR2: MNHEY, SVGAGI. The DNA for the CDR3 is TGTGCCAGCAGTTACTCAGGGGGACCTTATCAGCCCCAGCATTTT. It is translated as CASSYSGGPYQPQHF.

This clonotype was picked up many times. The chain is built from TRBV4-1 and TRBJ2-1, with D possibly being TRBD1 or TRBD2 (5 bases each). Germline CDR1 reads MGHRA; CDR2 reads YSYEKL. The CDR3 sequence is 16 residues long. Trimming took off 2 bases at V and 2 bases at J, with 13 bases between the two ends. CDR3 region: CASSQSGPRAYNEQFF. DNA for the CDR3: TGCGCCAGCAGCCAATCGGGACCGAGGGCCTACAATGAGCAGTTCTTC.

The CDR3 sequence: CATSDSGTGDSQPQHF. Here the CDR3 DNA reads TGTGCCACCAGTGATTCCGGGACAGGGGATAGTCAGCCCCAGCATTTT. The chain is built from TRBV24-1 and TRBJ1-5; 10 bases line up with TRBD1. With 2 bases clipped from V and 6 bases from J, the junction kept 6 bases outside the gene matches. CDR3 size: 16 residues. In germline, CDR1 is KGHDR, CDR2 SFDVKD.

The chain employs TRBV7-6 and TRBJ2-7; 11 bases line up with TRBD2. The CDR3 extends over 15 amino acids. Losses at the gene ends were 5 bases for V and 3 bases for J; bases not matched to a gene: 6. From germline, CDR1 is SGHVS and CDR2 FNYEAQ. The DNA of the CDR3 is TGTGCCAGCAGCCCGGGGACTAGCGGAATCTACGAGCAGTACTTC. This translates into CASSPGTSGIYEQYF.

The table lists this clonotype with a few counts. The V call is TRBV28, the J call TRBJ2-7; D might be TRBD1 (6 bases). CDR1 and CDR2 from the germline V gene are MDHEN and SYDVKM. V was shortened by 3 bases and J by 5 bases, with 14 bases between the two germline ends. This CDR3 contains 14 residues. The CDR3 here is CASSFPAAGDEQYF. The CDR3 DNA reads TGTGCCAGCAGTTTTCCGGCCGCAGGGGACGAGCAGTACTTC.

J is TRBJ2-2 and V is TRBV20-1; D might be TRBD1 (6 bases). The CDR3 has 16 residues. The V and J ends lost 1 base and 4 bases respectively, with 16 bases between them. Per the germline V gene, CDR1 is DFQATT and CDR2 is SNEGSKA (reference sequence). This chain's CDR3 is CSARADDRFTTGELFF. The CDR3 DNA reads TGCAGTGCTAGAGCCGACGACAGGTTCACCACCGGGGAGCTGTTTTTT.

This clonotype appeared many times. The CDR3, as DNA: TGTGCCAGCACCGGGACTATATTCCCCGGGGAGCTGTTTTTT. Amino acid sequence: CASTGTIFPGELFF. J is TRBJ2-2 and V is TRBV6-1; 7 bases map to TRBD2. J gave up 6 bases and V 7 bases, and 8 bases lay outside the gene matches. CDR3 length: 14 residues. Germline V lookup: CDR1 MNHNS, CDR2 SASEGT.

The CDR3: CASSLGQGYSPLHF. The CDR3 region has the DNA TGTGCCAGCAGTTTAGGGCAGGGGTATTCACCCCTCCACTTT. The chain has TRBV12-3 or TRBV12-4 and TRBJ1-6; D might be TRBD1 (6 bases). CDR3 length: 14 residues. Between the trimmed V and J ends, which lost 1 base and 8 bases, there was a span of 9 bases.

The gene calls are TRBV5-6 and TRBJ1-2; the match to TRBD1 covers 9 bases. V trimming: 1 base; J trimming: 7 bases; junction bases outside the gene matches: 14. CDR3 size: 17 residues. Per germline, CDR1 SGHDT and CDR2 YYEEEE. CDR3 residues: CASSLMGQGVWSGGYTF. CDR3 in DNA: TGTGCCAGCAGCTTGATGGGACAGGGAGTATGGTCGGGTGGCTACACCTTC.

This clonotype was seen only a few times. This rearrangement joins TRBV10-3 to TRBJ1-5; TRBD1 matches at 11 bases. Germline lookup yields CDR1 ENHRY and CDR2 SYGVKD. The V and J ends lost 6 bases and 7 bases, in that order; junction bases with no gene match: 5. CDR3 length: 14 residues. As DNA, the CDR3 is TGTGCCATCAGCCAGGACAGGGGGCACCAGCCCCAGCATTTT. This sequence encodes CAISQDRGHQPQHF.

This clonotype turned up a few times. The chain combines TRBV7-2 with TRBJ2-1; the D is unclear. Between the trimmed V and J ends, which lost 7 bases and 0 bases, there was a span of 13 bases. CDR1 and CDR2 (germline): SGHTA, FQGNSA. The CDR3 runs 15 residues. CDR3 bases: TGTGCCAGCACCCTCTCCCCAGGCTCCTACAATGAGCAGTTCTTC. It specifies CASTLSPGSYNEQFF.

The chain employs TRBV27 and TRBJ2-7; D may be TRBD1 (6 bases). Germline CDR1 and CDR2: MNHEY and SMNVEV (reference sequence). The length of the CDR3 is 13 residues. Trimming took 2 bases from V and 3 from J, leaving 8 bases between them. For the CDR3, the DNA is TGTGCCAGCAGTTTAGACAGGTTCTACGAGCAGTACTTC. Protein sequence: CASSLDRFYEQYF.

This chain connects TRBV4-3 to TRBJ1-2, with TRBD1 matching over 10 bases. V lost 0 bases, J lost 4 bases, and 5 bases stayed unmatched. Germline V lookup: CDR1 LGHNA, CDR2 YSLEER. CDR3 length equals 16 residues. The CDR3 is CASSQDGTGVSYGYTF. Here the CDR3 DNA reads TGCGCCAGCAGCCAAGATGGGACAGGGGTCTCCTATGGCTACACCTTC.

This clonotype showed up just once. This CDR3 reads CASSLEVGTTDTQYF. Here the CDR3 DNA reads TGCGCCAGCAGCTTGGAAGTGGGGACTACAGATACGCAGTATTTT. The chain combines TRBV5-1 with TRBJ2-3; the D gene is possibly TRBD2 (6 bases). The V and J ends lost 0 bases and 3 bases respectively, with 11 bases between them. This CDR3 spans 15 amino acids. The V gene's germline CDR1 is SGHRS and CDR2 YFSETQ.